This T cell receptor (beta chain) was sequenced during a study of cytotoxic CD8 clonotypes in ibrutinib-treated CLL. Study background: Of a cohort that held around 10 relapsed/refractory and fewer than 16 treatment-naive patients, 17 to 18 were IGHV unmutated. General study results and limits: Sustained-remission and progressing patients diverged in sampling times. Treatment saw public clonotypes, which were uncommon, either contract or stay stable.

Trimming took off 1 base at V and 3 bases at J, with 10 bases between the two ends. The CDR3 loop spans 14 amino acids. CDR1 is SGHTA and CDR2 is FQGTGA in the germline V gene. About this clone: Its target is not known.

The table came from immunoSEQ multiplex PCR; TCRdb's copy has only in-frame clones and leaves some out. Of approximately 70,000 clones in the sample, around 81% were seen once. The source is a human donor with chronic lymphocytic leukemia. The V gene is TRBV7-3, the J gene TRBJ2-7; perhaps TRBD2 as D (6 bases). Sequences were derived from PBMCs, sampled at disease progression, from a patient treated with ibrutinib. CDR3 amino acids: CASSLSGAHYEQYF. As DNA, the CDR3 is TGTGCCAGCAGCTTAAGCGGGGCACACTACGAGCAGTACTTC.